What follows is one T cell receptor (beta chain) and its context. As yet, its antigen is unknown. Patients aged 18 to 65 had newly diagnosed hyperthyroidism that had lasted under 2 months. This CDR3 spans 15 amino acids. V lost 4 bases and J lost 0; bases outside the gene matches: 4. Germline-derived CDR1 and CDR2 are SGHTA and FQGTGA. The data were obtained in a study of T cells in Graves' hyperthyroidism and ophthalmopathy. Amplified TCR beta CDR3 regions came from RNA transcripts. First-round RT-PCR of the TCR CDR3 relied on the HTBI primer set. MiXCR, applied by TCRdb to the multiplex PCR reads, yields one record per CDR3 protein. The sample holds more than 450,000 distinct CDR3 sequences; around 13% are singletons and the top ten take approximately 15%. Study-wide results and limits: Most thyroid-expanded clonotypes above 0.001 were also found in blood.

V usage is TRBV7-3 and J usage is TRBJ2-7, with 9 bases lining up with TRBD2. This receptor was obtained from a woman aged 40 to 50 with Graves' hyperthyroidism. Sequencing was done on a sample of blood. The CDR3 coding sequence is TGTGCCAGCAGCTCCAGACTAGCGGCCTCCTACGAGCAGTACTTC. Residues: CASSSRLAASYEQYF. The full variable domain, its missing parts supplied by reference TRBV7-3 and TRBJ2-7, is GAGVSQTPSNKVTEKGKYVELRCDPISGHTALYWYRQSLGQGPEFLIYFQGTGAADDSGLPNDRFFAVRPEGSVSTLKIQRTERGDSAVYLCASSSRLAASYEQYFGPGTRLTVT.